This T cell receptor beta chain was identified in a study of T cells in localized non-small cell lung cancer (TCRdb year 2020). For the wider study: Comparing tumors with uninvolved tumor-adjacent lungs, the study looked at the T cell repertoires of hundreds of patients with early-stage NSCLC. The cohort comprised a few hundred treatment-naïve NSCLC patients with resected, localized lung tumors. The mean age of the NSCLC patients was around 65 years, with fewer than 150 men and about a hundred women.

From a lookup of the germline V gene, CDR1 and CDR2 are MRHNA and SNTAGT. The CDR3 starts with the cysteine, ends with the phenylalanine, and has 13 residues. Only the CDR3 DNA is retained, 39 bases long and in frame from the first base. A distance of 10 bases separates the germline ends of V and J, which lose 3 bases and 7 bases respectively. Of note for this clone: Its specific antigen is unknown. No quality values exist for individual bases; no much larger clone is one base distant.

At diagnosis, peripheral blood, uninvolved tumor-adjacent lung and tumor were collected and were preserved as a mix of fresh-frozen and FFPE material. For TCR repertoire profiling, blood samples were analyzed as peripheral blood mononuclear cells. Study-wide conclusions, independent of this receptor: Because the study design was exploratory, TCR variables were selected using unadjusted p-values without false-discovery rate correction. Because multi-region sequencing of the tumors was not done, intratumor heterogeneity could not be ruled out. Uninvolved tumor-adjacent lung showed the highest T cell clonality, higher than tumor, which suggests more focused antigenic responses in the adjacent lung. Higher blood T cell density associated with longer overall survival, while higher adjacent-lung clonality associated with shorter survival. Of the top 100 tumor clones, a median of 57 were detected in paired uninvolved adjacent lung; 28 were also among that lung's top 100.

The immunoSEQ Assay was used to sequence TCR beta CDR3 regions from DNA. The study's own analysis went as follows. To compute T cell density, TCR beta template counts were normalized to usable DNA, which was estimated by amplifying housekeeping genes. The preseqR package was used to estimate richness by extrapolating to 400,000 templates for PBMC samples and to 120,000 templates for tissue samples. Clonality was calculated as one minus Pielou's evenness. To identify tissue-enriched TCRs, differential abundance testing was run on productive amino-acid clonotypes with a minimum total count of 5 and an alpha of 0.1. The Jaccard Index and the Morisita Overlap Index were used to measure repertoire overlap between compartments. GLIPH grouped TCR beta CDR3s together with public tetramer-defined viral CDR3s, and a viral motif had to include at least three viral sequences and also show V-gene enrichment. TCRdb took over this immuneACCESS table, retaining in-frame rearrangements with V and J assigned. Such tables are incomplete; in checked studies, under half of the missing clones stem from an unresolved V gene, and the remainder is unexplained. The DNA was the basis for D and trimming; V, J and clone size are from that table. Present in this sample are around 41,000 clones, roughly nine tenths of which were seen just once. The top ten clones comprise more than 9% of the sample.

The chain is assembled from TRBV6-4 and TRBJ1-5, with a tentative D gene TRBD1 over 5 matching bases. The receptor comes from a woman aged 35-75 years with stage II lung adenocarcinoma. The sequencing here drew on PBMCs, taken before any cancer treatment. CDR3 region: CASSEQGGQPQHF. The DNA sequence follows: TGTGCCAGCAGTGAGCAGGGAGGGCAGCCCCAGCATTTT.